These 21 T cell receptor beta chains came from one sample sequenced in a study of blood T cells in healthy people across ages (dated by TCRdb to 2014 to 2015). Library generation was performed with 5' RACE. Sequencing took place on an Illumina HiSeq 2500. A second roughly 7 to 11 cycle PCR used a sample-barcoded 5' primer and a J-beta primer mix. TCRdb itself trimmed the public reads at Q25 with fastp, ran MiXCR and retained productive beta chains. Records with the same CDR3 protein are collapsed into one entry carrying the most frequent genes and DNA. The sample contains 1.5 million to 2 million distinct CDR3 sequences, roughly 30% of them found a single time. Approximately 10% of the sample belongs to the ten largest clones. The source material was blood. The receptors derive from a woman in her twenties or thirties in good health.

The chain joins TRBV7-2 to TRBJ1-2; 8 bases are shared with TRBD1. J was trimmed by 10 bases and V by 6 bases; bases with no gene match: 13. There are 14 residues in the CDR3. Germline values: CDR1 SGHTA, CDR2 FQGNSA. For the CDR3, the DNA is TGTGCCAGCAGTACAGGGGGGGTCCAGTCTGACTACACCTTC. This gives the protein CASSTGGVQSDYTF.

The rearrangement links TRBV14 to TRBJ1-4, with a tentative D call TRBD1 (6 bases). V was pared by 0 bases and J by 5 bases, with 13 bases between. CDR1 and CDR2 (germline): SGHDN, FVKESK. This CDR3 contains 16 residues. CDR3 DNA sequence: TGTGCCAGCAGCCAAGATCTCGCAGGGGAAAATGAAAAACTGTTTTTT. Protein product: CASSQDLAGENEKLFF.

V and J are TRBV29-1 and TRBJ1-2, with D possibly TRBD1 on 5 matching bases. CDR1 and CDR2 from the germline V gene are SQVTM and ANQGSEA. With 6 bases removed from V and 4 bases from J, the gap between germline ends came to 12 bases. This CDR3 spans 12 amino acids. The CDR3 spells CSVDGTGYGYTF. DNA for the CDR3: TGCAGCGTGGACGGGACCGGCTATGGCTACACCTTC.

The V and J genes are TRBV5-1 and TRBJ2-5; maybe TRBD1 (5 bases). CDR3 length: 15 residues. Trimming removed 1 base at V and 5 bases at J, with 15 bases between. Germline V CDR1 and CDR2: SGHRS, YFSETQ. The CDR3 spells CASSLNKGASETQYF. The CDR3 region has the DNA TGCGCCAGCAGCTTGAACAAAGGGGCAAGTGAGACCCAGTACTTC.

The CDR3 DNA sequence: TGTGCCAGCAGTTTTGGACGTGAAGCTTTCTTT. Translation: CASSFGREAFF. The chain employs TRBV6-6 and TRBJ1-1, with unresolved D. CDR3 length: 11 residues. Trimming stripped 4 bases from V and 7 bases from J, with 7 bases between. From germline, CDR1 is MNHNY and CDR2 SVGAGI (reference sequence).

This clonotype was seen only a few times. The J gene is TRBJ2-7, the V gene TRBV4-1, with 7 bases fitting TRBD2. Germline V gene data show CDR1 as MGHRA and CDR2 as YSYEKL. The CDR3 has 15 residues. Germline trimming cut 4 bases from V and 4 bases from J; bases unmatched to any gene: 10. This chain's CDR3 is CASSPDSGLVYEQYF. The CDR3 DNA follows: TGCGCCAGCAGCCCCGATAGCGGGCTGGTTTACGAGCAGTACTTC.

This sequence joins TRBV3-1 and TRBJ1-2; possibly TRBD1 for D (5 bases). Germline V gene lookup returns CDR1 LGHDT and CDR2 YNNKEL (reference sequence). V was pared by 11 bases and J by 7 bases, with 26 bases between. The CDR3 totals 15 residues. The CDR3 DNA is TGTGCCGTAAAAAGACTCGGAGGGGAAGAAACTGGCTACACCTTC. Translated: CAVKRLGGEETGYTF.

This clonotype was recorded a few times. The chain uses TRBV2 and TRBJ1-2; 7 bases line up with TRBD1. This CDR3 comprises 13 residues. Germline CDR1 reads SNHLY; CDR2 reads FYNNEI. With V trimmed by 7 bases and J by 8 bases, 10 bases remained unmatched. DNA for the CDR3: TGTGCCAGCATTGACAGGGAAGTAGCGGGCTACACCTTC. Translated, it gives CASIDREVAGYTF.

The chain uses TRBV28 and TRBJ1-5; D not resolved. V was shortened by 3 bases and J by 2 bases, with 14 bases between the two germline ends. This CDR3 has 16 amino acids. The germline gives CDR1 MDHEN, CDR2 SYDVKM. CDR3 in amino acids: CASSFRENRRNQPQHF. Here the CDR3 DNA reads TGTGCCAGCAGTTTTCGAGAGAATCGTCGCAATCAGCCCCAGCATTTT.

The chain is built from TRBV5-8 and TRBJ2-1; TRBD2 aligns across 10 bases. There are 20 residues in the CDR3. The trim removed 2 bases at V and 2 bases at J, leaving 16 bases unmatched. CDR1 SGHTS and CDR2 YDEGEE come from the germline V gene. As DNA, the CDR3 is TGTGCCAGCAGCTTCCCCCTAGCGGGGGCCCTGGCCTTAACCTACAATGAGCAGTTCTTC. It encodes CASSFPLAGALALTYNEQFF.

The chain combines TRBV29-1 with TRBJ1-1, with TRBD1 matching 7 bases. The CDR3 runs 13 residues. Germline V gene data show CDR1 as SQVTM and CDR2 as ANQGSEA. V was pared by 4 bases and J by 1 base, with 3 bases of the junction left unmatched. The CDR3 here is CSVAQGRNTEAFF. The CDR3 DNA reads TGCAGCGTTGCACAGGGGAGGAACACTGAAGCTTTCTTT.

As to this clonotype: At one end the junction does not follow the germline gene, possibly because of a read error. The V call is TRBV6-1, the J call TRBJ1-5, with TRBD1 matching 7 bases. The CDR3 is 16 amino acids. Germline V gives CDR1 MNHNS, CDR2 SASEGT. CDR3 residues: CACRGDREPRNQPQHF. CDR3 bases: TGTGCCTGCAGGGGAGACAGGGAGCCCCGCAATCAGCCCCAGCATTTT.

The genes are TRBV28 and TRBJ2-2, with a weak D call TRBD2 (6 bases). The CDR3 runs 17 residues. Trimming pared 10 bases from V and 0 bases from J, leaving 21 bases between. Germline CDR1 MDHEN, CDR2 SYDVKM. CDR3 loop: CATSPGLGTSNTGELFF. The CDR3 nucleotides read TGTGCCACGTCTCCGGGACTGGGGACTTCGAACACCGGGGAGCTGTTTTTT.

The V and J genes are TRBV3-1 and TRBJ2-3; D is uncertain. Deletions cut 3 bases from V and 6 bases from J, with 10 bases between. Germline V lookup: CDR1 LGHDT, CDR2 YNNKEL (reference sequence). The CDR3 length is 13 residues. The CDR3 protein is CASSQETWDTQYF. In nucleotides, the CDR3 is TGTGCCAGCAGCCAGGAAACCTGGGATACGCAGTATTTT.

The chain joins TRBV7-3 to TRBJ2-5; possibly TRBD1 for D (6 bases). Germline loops: CDR1 SGHTA, CDR2 FQGTGA. The V end lost 5 bases, the J end lost 5 bases, and 12 bases lay between the germline ends. The CDR3 contains 13 residues. As DNA, the CDR3 is TGTGCCAGCAGCCAAACAGGGTATGAGACCCAGTACTTC. Its protein is CASSQTGYETQYF.

This clonotype was seen many times. An end of the junction differs from the germline gene, which may be a read error. This chain connects TRBV12-3 or TRBV12-4 to TRBJ2-7, with D tentatively TRBD2 (5 bases). The length of the CDR3 is 14 residues. The CDR3 nucleotides read TGCGCCAGCAGCCTCAGACGGGAAGGCTACGAGCAGTACTTC. Translated, it gives CASSLRREGYEQYF.

This clonotype has only a few counts. The V and J genes are TRBV14 and TRBJ2-1; the D gene could be TRBD1 or TRBD2 (5 bases each). The germline V gene encodes CDR1 SGHDN and CDR2 FVKESK. This CDR3 spans 17 amino acids. V was pared by 1 base and J by 2 bases, with 15 bases between. Here the CDR3 DNA reads TGTGCCAGCAGCCAAGGAGAGGGTCGGGACCCCTACAATGAGCAGTTCTTC. This sequence encodes CASSQGEGRDPYNEQFF.

The sample holds a few counts of this clonotype. The CDR3 coding sequence is TGCGCCAGCAGCTTCCGCGGGACCGAGCAGTACTTC. Translated, it gives CASSFRGTEQYF. This chain joins TRBV5-1 and TRBJ2-7; possible D gene TRBD2, 6 bases. This CDR3 is 12 amino acids long. Germline loops: CDR1 SGHRS, CDR2 YFSETQ. Trimming took off 2 bases at V and 6 bases at J, with 9 bases between the two ends.

This clonotype has only a few counts. The rearrangement links TRBV24-1 to TRBJ2-1, with TRBD1 matching over 8 bases. Looked up from germline, CDR1 is KGHDR and CDR2 is SFDVKD. The J segment lost 0 bases and the V segment lost 8 bases, leaving 2 bases of the junction unmatched. The CDR3 is 14 residues long. CDR3 DNA sequence: TGTGCCACCACAACAGGGGGCTCCTACAATGAGCAGTTCTTC. Translated, it gives CATTTGGSYNEQFF.

Notes on this clonotype: At one end, the junction sequence differs from germline, possibly due to a read error. This chain links TRBV3-1 with TRBJ2-1; 11 bases line up with TRBD1. In germline, CDR1 is LGHDT, CDR2 YNNKEL (reference sequence). This CDR3 is built from 16 residues. The CDR3 DNA reads as TGTGCCAGCAGCAAAGAAGGGACAGGGGGTGGGAATGAGCAGTTCTTC. Amino acids: CASSKEGTGGGNEQFF.

The chain combines TRBV27 with TRBJ2-7; 9 bases are a match to TRBD1. The CDR3 is 13 amino acids. Per the germline V gene, CDR1 is MNHEY and CDR2 is SMNVEV (reference sequence). With V trimmed by 8 bases and J by 5 bases, 7 bases remained unmatched. CDR3 sequence: CASRDGDRDEQYF. CDR3 nucleotides: TGTGCCAGCCGGGACGGGGACAGGGACGAGCAGTACTTC.